This TCR beta chain originates from a study of CD8 T cells in ankylosing spondylitis (dated 2017 in TCRdb). As for the study more broadly: T cell receptor beta repertoires were profiled in healthy donors and ankylosing spondylitis patients so that disease-linked TCR variants could be found. The full study cohort was made up of 25 ankylosing spondylitis patients and fewer than 120 healthy donors. Peripheral blood was sampled, and synovial fluid was additionally collected from ankylosing spondylitis patients. What the authors observed across the whole study: Some of the motif variants had been reported before in the synovial fluid and blood of reactive arthritis patients, a finding that suggests common disease-initiation mechanisms. A CD8+ phenotype was shown by the disease-linked clones, which were found at relatively low frequencies in peripheral blood. A TCR beta motif of several highly homologous amino acid variants appeared characteristic of blood from ankylosing spondylitis patients. The disease-linked clones were reported as significantly enriched in matched synovial fluid samples from ankylosing spondylitis patients.

Data came from an Illumina HiSeq 2500. Quantitative 5'-RACE with molecular barcodes was used to prepare TCR beta libraries. In the original analysis: Disease-linked TCR variants were identified with a new computational method built on a probabilistic model of VDJ rearrangement. TCRdb applied fastp at Q25 and MiXCR to the public reads, then kept only in-frame beta chains. Records with the same CDR3 protein are collapsed into one entry carrying the most frequent genes and DNA. The V and J calls were determined by TCRdb, not by the authors. The sample yields about 64,000 distinct CDR3 sequences; approximately 6% were counted once. Clones ranked in the top ten supply 5% of the sample. The CDR3 numbers 11 residues from cysteine through phenylalanine. The DNA shown is the 33-base CDR3, in frame from base 1. Between the V and J ends, shortened by 2 bases and 11 bases respectively, the junction contains 9 bases. The germline V gene encodes CDR1 MNHEY and CDR2 SVGAGI.

This clonotype was counted only a few times. The specificity of this receptor is unknown. No clone much larger than this one lies a single base away; base qualities are absent. Synovial fluid samples and blood samples obtained from the same ankylosing spondylitis patients were matched. The rearranged chain carries TRBV6-5 and TRBJ1-1; 6 matching bases give a weak D call of TRBD1. Sequenced material: synovial fluid, either unsorted or a sorted T cell fraction (not recorded which). This TCR was sampled from a male donor with ankylosing spondylitis. The CDR3 protein is CASSYAGDAFF. The DNA sequence is as follows: TGTGCCAGCAGTTACGCAGGGGACGCTTTCTTT.